This T cell receptor (beta chain) came from a study of early T cells in non-severe SARS-CoV-2 infection. Study-wide background: The authors sequenced bulk RNA from unsorted whole blood, leaving chains unpaired.

This clonotype was counted a single time. CDR1 is ENHRY and CDR2 is SYGVKD in the germline V gene. This CDR3 is 14 amino acids long. V lost 8 bases, J lost 4 bases, and 17 bases lay in between. TCRdb re-analysed the 5' RACE reads in MiXCR, keeping a single row per CDR3 protein. This table has some 50,000 distinct CDR3 sequences, 7% to 10% appearing once. The chain joins TRBV10-3 to TRBJ1-1, with D possibly being TRBD1 (6 bases). The sample comprised whole blood. This sequence originates from an adult who was a healthcare worker with PCR-confirmed SARS-CoV-2 infection or an uninfected control (not recorded which). The CDR3, as DNA: TGTGCCATCCTTTGGGGGGGCGAGGGCACTGAAGCTTTCTTT. Translation gives CAILWGGEGTEAFF.